This T cell receptor (beta chain) was retrieved from a study of blood T cell repertoires in COVID-19. Seattle patient enrollment occurred during active infection, with longitudinal follow-up thereafter. Source study methods: For nucleated cells, counts were estimated from reference gene primer amplification. The repertoire was sequenced with immunoSEQ multiplex PCR; TCRdb's copy has only in-frame clones and lacks some. V and J calls and clone size are those listed in that table; D and trimming were worked out from the DNA. Altogether approximately 40,000 clones are present, around 90% being singletons, with the ten largest covering around 4.5%. The length of the CDR3 is 13 residues. Per germline, CDR1 MDHEN and CDR2 SYDVKM. V lost 3 bases to trimming and J lost 4 bases; unmatched junction nucleotides: 3.

V gene TRBV28 combines with J gene TRBJ2-7; 7 nucleotides match TRBD1. Sequencing was done on a sample of peripheral blood. The sequence was obtained from a man aged 55 to 70 with COVID-19, enrolled during active disease. Written as DNA, the CDR3 is TGTGCCAGCAGTTTCAGGGGGAGATACGAGCAGTACTTC. Translation: CASSFRGRYEQYF.